Included here is one TCR beta chain sequence, with context. Its antigen is as yet unknown. The CDR3 contains 14 residues. Deletions cut 1 base from V and 3 bases from J, with 9 bases between. CDR1 and CDR2 from the germline V gene are LGHDT and YNNKEL (reference sequence). These data come from a study of human T cells and chemical hapten exposure. Study at large: Per-sample variation in TCR yield stemmed mainly from small pooled library volume differences. Notes on the study in general: Following DPC sensitization, TCRs present above 1 in 1000 frequency showed no change.

Single cDNA molecules in the library carried unique molecular identifiers attached during preparation. TCRdb itself ran the 5' RACE reads through MiXCR, one entry per CDR3 protein. The sample yields about 140,000 distinct CDR3 sequences, roughly 4% seen once. The template was total RNA from unfractionated whole blood. This rearrangement joins TRBV3-1 to TRBJ1-1; tentatively, D is TRBD1 (5 bases). This receptor was identified in a female donor in good health. The CDR3 reads CASSQGGGDTEAFF. CDR3 sequence (DNA): TGTGCCAGCAGCCAAGGTGGGGGGGACACTGAAGCTTTCTTT.